Given below is one T cell receptor beta chain in context. This CDR3 has 13 amino acids. V lost 4 bases, J lost 5 bases, and 1 base stayed unmatched. Germline lookup yields CDR1 SGHAT and CDR2 FQNNGV. The sample belongs to a study of Ad26.COV2.S vaccination and SARS-CoV-2 variants. TCRdb's table, derived via immunoSEQ multiplex PCR, lists solely in-frame clones and lacks some. The table records just over 350,000 clones, 92% of them present only once. Here the sequenced sample was peripheral blood, taken after recovery from COVID-19. This chain connects TRBV11-2 to TRBJ2-5, with 10 bases lining up with TRBD2. The clonotype originates from a human donor who had recovered from COVID-19. CDR3 region: CASSSGLAETQYF. The CDR3 region has the DNA TGTGCCAGCAGCTCGGGACTAGCGGAGACCCAGTACTTC.